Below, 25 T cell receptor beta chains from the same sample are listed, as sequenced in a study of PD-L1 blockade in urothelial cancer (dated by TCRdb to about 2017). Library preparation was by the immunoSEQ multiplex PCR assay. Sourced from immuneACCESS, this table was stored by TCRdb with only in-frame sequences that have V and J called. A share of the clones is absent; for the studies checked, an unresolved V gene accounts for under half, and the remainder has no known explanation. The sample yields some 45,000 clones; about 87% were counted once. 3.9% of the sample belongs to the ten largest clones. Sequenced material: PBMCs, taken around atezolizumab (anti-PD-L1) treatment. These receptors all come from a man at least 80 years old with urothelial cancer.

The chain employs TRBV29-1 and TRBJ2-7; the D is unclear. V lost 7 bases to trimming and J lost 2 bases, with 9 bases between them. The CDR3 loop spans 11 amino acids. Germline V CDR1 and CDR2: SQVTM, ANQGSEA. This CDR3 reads CSAKTTYEQYF. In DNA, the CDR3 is TGCAGCGCTAAAACGACCTACGAGCAGTACTTC.

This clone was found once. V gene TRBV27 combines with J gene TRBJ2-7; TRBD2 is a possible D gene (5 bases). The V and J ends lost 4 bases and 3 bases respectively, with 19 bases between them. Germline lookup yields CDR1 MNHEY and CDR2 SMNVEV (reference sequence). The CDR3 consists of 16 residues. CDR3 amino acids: CASSSQDSTFLYEQYF. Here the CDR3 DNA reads TGTGCCAGCAGTTCCCAGGACTCGACATTTCTCTACGAGCAGTACTTC.

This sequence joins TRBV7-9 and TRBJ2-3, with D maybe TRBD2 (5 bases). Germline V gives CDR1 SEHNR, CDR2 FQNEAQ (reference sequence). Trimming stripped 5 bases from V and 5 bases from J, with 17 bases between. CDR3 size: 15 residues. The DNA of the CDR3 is TGTGCCAGCAGCCGTGGTATGGGAGAGGGAGATACGCAGTATTTT. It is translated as CASSRGMGEGDTQYF.

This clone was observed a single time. The CDR3 DNA reads as TGTGCCATCAGTGCGAATGGACAGGGGGCAGGGGGGGAGCTGTTTTTT. Its protein is CAISANGQGAGGELFF. The V and J genes are TRBV10-3 and TRBJ2-2; TRBD1 agrees at 11 bases. CDR1 and CDR2 (germline): ENHRY, SYGVKD. Trimming cost V 4 bases and J 8 bases; bases outside gene matches: 9. This CDR3 has 16 amino acids.

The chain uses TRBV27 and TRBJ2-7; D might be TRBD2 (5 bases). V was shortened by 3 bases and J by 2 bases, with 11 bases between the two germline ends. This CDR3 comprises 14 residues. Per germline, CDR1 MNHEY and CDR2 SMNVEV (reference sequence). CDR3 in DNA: TGTGCCAGCAGTTTCCGCTTCGGGACCTACGAGCAGTACTTC. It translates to CASSFRFGTYEQYF.

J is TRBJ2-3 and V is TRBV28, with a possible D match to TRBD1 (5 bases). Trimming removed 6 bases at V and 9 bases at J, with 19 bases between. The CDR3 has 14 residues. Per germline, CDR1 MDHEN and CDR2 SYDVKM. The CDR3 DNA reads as TGTGCCAGCAGACCACCGAAGGGGAAGCGAACGCAGTATTTT. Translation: CASRPPKGKRTQYF.

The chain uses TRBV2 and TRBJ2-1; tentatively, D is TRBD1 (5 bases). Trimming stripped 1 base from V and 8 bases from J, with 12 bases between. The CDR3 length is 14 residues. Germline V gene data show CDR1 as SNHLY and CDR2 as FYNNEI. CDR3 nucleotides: TGTGCCAGCAGTGAAGAGAGACAGAGATATGAGCAGTTCTTC. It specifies CASSEERQRYEQFF.

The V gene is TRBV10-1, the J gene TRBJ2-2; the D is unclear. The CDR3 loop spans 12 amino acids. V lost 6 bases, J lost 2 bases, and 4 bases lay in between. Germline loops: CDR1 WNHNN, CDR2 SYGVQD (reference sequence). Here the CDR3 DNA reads TGCGCCAGCAGAACTAACACCGGGGAGCTGTTTTTT. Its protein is CASRTNTGELFF.

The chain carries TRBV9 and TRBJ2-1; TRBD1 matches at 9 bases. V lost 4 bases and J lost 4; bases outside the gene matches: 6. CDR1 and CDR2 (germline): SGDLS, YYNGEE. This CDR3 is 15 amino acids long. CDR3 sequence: CASSSYRGRYNEQFF. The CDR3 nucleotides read TGTGCCAGCAGCTCGTACAGGGGGCGGTACAATGAGCAGTTCTTC.

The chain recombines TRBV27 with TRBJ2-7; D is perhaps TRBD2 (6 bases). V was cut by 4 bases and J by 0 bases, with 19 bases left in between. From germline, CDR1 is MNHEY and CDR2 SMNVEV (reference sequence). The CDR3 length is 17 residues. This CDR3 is CASSSHGRDWSSYEQYF. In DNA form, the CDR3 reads TGTGCCAGCAGTTCCCACGGTAGGGACTGGAGCTCCTACGAGCAGTACTTC.

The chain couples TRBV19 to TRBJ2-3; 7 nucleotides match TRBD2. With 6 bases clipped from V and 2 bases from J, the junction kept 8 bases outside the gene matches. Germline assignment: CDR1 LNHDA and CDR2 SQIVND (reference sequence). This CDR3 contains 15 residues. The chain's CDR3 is CASRELAAPTDTQYF. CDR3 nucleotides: TGTGCCAGTAGGGAGCTAGCGGCACCCACAGATACGCAGTATTTT.

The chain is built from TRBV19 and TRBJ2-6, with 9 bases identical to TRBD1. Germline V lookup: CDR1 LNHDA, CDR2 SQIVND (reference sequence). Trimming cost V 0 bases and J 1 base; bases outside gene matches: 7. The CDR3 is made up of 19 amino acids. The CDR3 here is CASSIEPGQGKSGANVLTF. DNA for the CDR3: TGTGCCAGTAGTATAGAACCGGGACAGGGAAAATCTGGGGCCAACGTCCTGACTTTC.

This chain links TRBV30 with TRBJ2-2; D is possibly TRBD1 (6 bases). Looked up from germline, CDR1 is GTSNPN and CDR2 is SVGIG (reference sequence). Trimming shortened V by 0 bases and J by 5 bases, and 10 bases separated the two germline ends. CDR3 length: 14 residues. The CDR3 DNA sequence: TGTGCCTGGAGTGTTATTGACAGGACCGGGGAGCTGTTTTTT. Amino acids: CAWSVIDRTGELFF.

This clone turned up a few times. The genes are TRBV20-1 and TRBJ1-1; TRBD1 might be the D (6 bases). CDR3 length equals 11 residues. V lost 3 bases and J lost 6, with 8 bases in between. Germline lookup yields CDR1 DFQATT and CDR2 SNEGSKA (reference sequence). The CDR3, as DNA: TGCAGTGCTAGTTGGACAGCTGAAGCTTTCTTT. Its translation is CSASWTAEAFF.

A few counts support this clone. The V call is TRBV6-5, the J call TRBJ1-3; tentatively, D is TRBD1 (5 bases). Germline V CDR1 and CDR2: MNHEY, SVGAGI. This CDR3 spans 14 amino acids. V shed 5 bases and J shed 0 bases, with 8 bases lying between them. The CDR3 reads CASSLDSSGNTIYF. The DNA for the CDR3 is TGTGCCAGCAGTCTCGACAGCTCTGGAAACACCATATATTTT.

The CDR3 bases are TGTGCCAGCAGCTTAGGCACAGGGAAAACGCCAGATACGCAGTATTTT. Its translation is CASSLGTGKTPDTQYF. The V and J genes are TRBV7-2 and TRBJ2-3; D perhaps matches TRBD1 (6 bases). CDR1 is SGHTA and CDR2 is FQGNSA in the germline V gene. This CDR3 is built from 16 residues. V lost 1 base, J lost 4 bases, and 15 bases lay in between.

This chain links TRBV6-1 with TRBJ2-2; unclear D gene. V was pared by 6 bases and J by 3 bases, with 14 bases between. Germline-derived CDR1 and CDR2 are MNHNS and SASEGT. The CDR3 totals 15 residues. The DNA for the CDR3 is TGTGCCAGCAGCCACAGCTTACGAGACACCGGGGAGCTGTTTTTT. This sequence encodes CASSHSLRDTGELFF.

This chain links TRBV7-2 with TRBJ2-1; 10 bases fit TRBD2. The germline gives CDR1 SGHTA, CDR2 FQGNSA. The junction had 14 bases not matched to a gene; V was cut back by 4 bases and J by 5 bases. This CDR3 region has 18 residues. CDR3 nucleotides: TGTGCCAGCAGCTCAACCAGGGCTAGCGGGAGTAGAAACAATGAGCAGTTCTTC. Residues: CASSSTRASGSRNNEQFF. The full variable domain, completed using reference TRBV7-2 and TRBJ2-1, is GAGVSQSPSNKVTEKGKDVELRCDPISGHTALYWYRQSLGQGLEFLIYFQGNSAPDKSGLPSDRFSAERTGGSVSTLTIQRTQQEDSAVYLCASSSTRASGSRNNEQFFGPGTRLTVL.

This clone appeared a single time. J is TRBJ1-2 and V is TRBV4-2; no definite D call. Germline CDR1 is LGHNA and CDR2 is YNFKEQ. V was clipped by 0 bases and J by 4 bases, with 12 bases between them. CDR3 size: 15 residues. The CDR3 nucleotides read TGTGCCAGCAGCCAAGATCCCGCACAGATCTATGGCTACACCTTC. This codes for CASSQDPAQIYGYTF.

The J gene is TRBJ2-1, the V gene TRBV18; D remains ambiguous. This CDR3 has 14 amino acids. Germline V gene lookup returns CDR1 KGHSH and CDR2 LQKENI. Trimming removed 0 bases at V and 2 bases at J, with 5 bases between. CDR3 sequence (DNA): TGTGCCAGCTCACCACCCCTTGCCTACAATGAGCAGTTCTTC. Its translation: CASSPPLAYNEQFF. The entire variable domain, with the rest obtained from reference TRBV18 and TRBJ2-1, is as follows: NAGVMQNPRHLVRRRGQEARLRCSPMKGHSHVYWYRQLPEEGLKFMVYLQKENIIDESGMPKERFSAEFPKEGPSILRIQQVVRGDSAAYFCASSPPLAYNEQFFGPGTRLTVL.

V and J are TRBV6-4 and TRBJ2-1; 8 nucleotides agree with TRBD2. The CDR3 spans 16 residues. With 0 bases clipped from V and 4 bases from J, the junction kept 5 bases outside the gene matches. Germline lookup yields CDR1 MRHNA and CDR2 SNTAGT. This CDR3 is CASSDSRLAPYNEQFF. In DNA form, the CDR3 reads TGTGCCAGCAGTGACTCTAGACTAGCGCCTTACAATGAGCAGTTCTTC.

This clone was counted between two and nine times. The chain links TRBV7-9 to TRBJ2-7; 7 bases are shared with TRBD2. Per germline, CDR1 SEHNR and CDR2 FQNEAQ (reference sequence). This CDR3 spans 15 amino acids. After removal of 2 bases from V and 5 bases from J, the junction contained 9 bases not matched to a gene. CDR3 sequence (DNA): TGTGCCAGCAGCTTAAGGCGGGGGTATCGAGACGAGCAGTACTTC. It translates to CASSLRRGYRDEQYF.

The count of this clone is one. The CDR3 loop is CASRGTAADTQYF. The CDR3 DNA reads TGTGCCAGTAGGGGCACCGCTGCAGATACGCAGTATTTT. The rearrangement links TRBV19 to TRBJ2-3; D remains unclear. This CDR3 has 13 amino acids. Germline V gene sequence: CDR1 LNHDA, CDR2 SQIVND (reference sequence). Trimming removed 6 bases at V and 4 bases at J, with 11 bases between.

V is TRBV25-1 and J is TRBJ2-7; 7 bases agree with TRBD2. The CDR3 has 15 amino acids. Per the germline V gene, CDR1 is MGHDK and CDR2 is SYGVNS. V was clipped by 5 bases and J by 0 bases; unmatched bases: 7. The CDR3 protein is CASSLGGYYSYEQYF. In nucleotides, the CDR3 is TGTGCCAGCAGTTTGGGGGGGTACTACTCCTACGAGCAGTACTTC.

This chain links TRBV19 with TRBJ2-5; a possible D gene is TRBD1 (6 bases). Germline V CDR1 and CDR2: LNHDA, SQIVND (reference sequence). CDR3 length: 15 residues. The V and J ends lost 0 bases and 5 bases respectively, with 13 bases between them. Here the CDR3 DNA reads TGTGCCAGTAGTATAGAGGCAGGGGTTAGGGAGACCCAGTACTTC. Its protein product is CASSIEAGVRETQYF.